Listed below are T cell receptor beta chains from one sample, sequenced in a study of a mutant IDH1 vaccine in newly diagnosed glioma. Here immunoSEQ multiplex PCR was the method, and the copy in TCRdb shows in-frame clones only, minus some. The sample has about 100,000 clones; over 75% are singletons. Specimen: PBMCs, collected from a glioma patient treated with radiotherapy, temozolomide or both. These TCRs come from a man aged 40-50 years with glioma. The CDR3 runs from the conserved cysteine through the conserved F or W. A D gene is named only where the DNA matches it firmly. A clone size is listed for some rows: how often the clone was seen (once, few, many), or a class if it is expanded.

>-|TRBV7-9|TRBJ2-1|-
CASSLESALAGYNEQFF
TGTGCCAGCAGCTTAGAATCGGCCCTGGCGGGCTACAATGAGCAGTTCTTC
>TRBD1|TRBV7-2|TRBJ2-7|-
CASSLEGTGSYEQYF
TGTGCCAGCAGCTTAGAAGGGACAGGGTCCTACGAGCAGTACTTC
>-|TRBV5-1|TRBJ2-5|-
CASSLVPRETQYF
TGCGCCAGCAGCTTGGTCCCAAGAGAGACCCAGTACTTC
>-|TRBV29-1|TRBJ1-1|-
CSVEDQHYTEAFF
TGCAGCGTTGAAGATCAACACTACACTGAAGCTTTCTTT
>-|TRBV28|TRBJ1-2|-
CASSWEGGYTF
TGTGCCAGCAGTTGGGAGGGGGGCTACACCTTC
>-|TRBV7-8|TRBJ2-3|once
CASSRTDTQYF
TGTGCCAGCAGCCGCACAGATACGCAGTATTTT
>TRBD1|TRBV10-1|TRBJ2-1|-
CASSERGTGGLYNEQFF
TGCGCCAGCAGTGAACGGGGGACAGGGGGCTTGTACAATGAGCAGTTCTTC
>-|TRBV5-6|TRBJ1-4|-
CASSWDGATNEKLFF
TGTGCCAGCAGCTGGGACGGTGCAACTAATGAAAAACTGTTTTTT
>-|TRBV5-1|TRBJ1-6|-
CASRPEGQNNSPLHF
TGCGCCAGCCGCCCTGAGGGACAAAATAATTCACCCCTCCACTTT
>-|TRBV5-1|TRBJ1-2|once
CASSLQNYGYTF
TGCGCCAGCAGCCTCCAGAACTATGGCTACACCTTC
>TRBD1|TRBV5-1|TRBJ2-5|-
CASSIGQGVETQYF
TGCGCCAGCAGCATCGGACAGGGGGTAGAGACCCAGTACTTC
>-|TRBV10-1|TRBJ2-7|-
CASSAGPLYEQYF
TGCGCCAGCAGTGCGGGACCGCTCTACGAGCAGTACTTC
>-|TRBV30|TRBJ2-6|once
CARQYRARTGANVLTF
TGTGCCCGCCAGTACAGGGCCAGGACAGGGGCCAACGTCCTGACTTTC
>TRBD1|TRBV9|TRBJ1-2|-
CASSLGTGANYGYTF
TGTGCCAGCAGCCTAGGGACAGGGGCTAACTATGGCTACACCTTC
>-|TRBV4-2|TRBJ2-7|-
CASSQQVGLSYEQYF
TGTGCCAGCAGCCAACAGGTCGGGTTATCCTACGAGCAGTACTTC
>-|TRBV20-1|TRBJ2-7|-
CSAGRGYEQYF
TGCAGTGCTGGCAGGGGCTACGAGCAGTACTTC
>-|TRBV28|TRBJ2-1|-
CASSRLVPYNEQFF
TGTGCCAGCAGTAGACTAGTTCCGTACAATGAGCAGTTCTTC
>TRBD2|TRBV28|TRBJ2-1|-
CASSQAGVASNEQFF
TGTGCCAGCAGTCAAGCGGGAGTTGCGAGTAATGAGCAGTTCTTC
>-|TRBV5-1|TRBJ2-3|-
CASSLVDAAQYF
TGCGCCAGCAGCTTGGTGGATGCGGCGCAGTATTTT
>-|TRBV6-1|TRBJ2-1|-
CASRTDRWGYNEQFF
TGTGCCAGCAGAACTGACAGGTGGGGCTACAATGAGCAGTTCTTC
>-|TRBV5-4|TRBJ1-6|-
CASSLDPGSNSPLHF
TGTGCCAGCAGCTTGGACCCAGGGAGTAATTCACCCCTCCACTTT
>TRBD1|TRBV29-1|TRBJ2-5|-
CSVTGAGSETQYF
TGCAGCGTTACAGGGGCGGGTTCAGAGACCCAGTACTTC
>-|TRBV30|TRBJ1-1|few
CAWRAEVWGNTEAFF
TGTGCCTGGAGGGCCGAGGTATGGGGAAACACTGAAGCTTTCTTT
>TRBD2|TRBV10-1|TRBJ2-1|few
CASSEALHGEGIDEQFF
TGCGCCAGCAGTGAGGCCCTCCACGGGGAGGGTATCGATGAGCAGTTCTTC
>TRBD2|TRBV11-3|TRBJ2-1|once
CASSLGLAGEFDEQFF
TGTGCCAGCAGCCTGGGACTAGCGGGGGAATTCGATGAGCAGTTCTTC
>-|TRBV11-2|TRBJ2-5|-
CASSSIPGRETQYF
TGTGCCAGCAGCTCCATTCCGGGGAGGGAGACCCAGTACTTC
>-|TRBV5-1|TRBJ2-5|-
CASSLVAAEVETQYF
TGCGCCAGCAGCTTGGTGGCCGCAGAGGTGGAGACCCAGTACTTC
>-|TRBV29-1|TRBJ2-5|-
CSVESWGEQYF
TGCAGCGTTGAATCCTGGGGGGAGCAGTACTTC
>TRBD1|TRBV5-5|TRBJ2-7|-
CASSSSDRAEQYF
TGTGCCAGCAGCTCCTCGGACAGGGCCGAGCAGTACTTC
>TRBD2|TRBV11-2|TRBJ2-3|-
CASSLDGAGDQDTQYF
TGTGCCAGCAGCTTAGATGGAGCGGGAGATCAGGATACGCAGTATTTT
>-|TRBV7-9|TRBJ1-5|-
CASSFDQQNQPQHF
TGTGCCAGCAGCTTCGACCAGCAAAATCAGCCCCAGCATTTT
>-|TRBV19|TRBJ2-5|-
CASSKAAQETQYF
TGTGCCAGTAGCAAAGCTGCCCAAGAGACCCAGTACTTC
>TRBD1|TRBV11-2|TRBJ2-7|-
CASSLSRTGVHEQYF
TGTGCCAGCAGCTTATCTAGGACAGGGGTGCACGAGCAGTACTTC
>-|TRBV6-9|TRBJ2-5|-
CASSYVPWGRGRFETQYF
TGTGCCAGCAGTTATGTCCCGTGGGGGAGGGGGCGCTTCGAGACCCAGTACTTC
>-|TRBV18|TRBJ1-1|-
CASSPLPANTEAFF
TGTGCCAGCTCACCACTCCCAGCGAACACTGAAGCTTTCTTT
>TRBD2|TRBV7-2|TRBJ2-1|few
CASSWGLERGPYNEQFF
TGTGCCAGCAGCTGGGGGTTGGAGCGGGGGCCCTACAATGAGCAGTTCTTC
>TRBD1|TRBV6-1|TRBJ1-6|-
CASTRTGVNNSPLHF
TGTGCCAGCACCCGAACAGGGGTCAATAATTCACCCCTCCACTTT
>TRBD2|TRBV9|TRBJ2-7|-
CASSVSPSGSQDEQYF
TGTGCCAGCAGCGTATCACCTAGCGGGAGCCAGGACGAGCAGTACTTC
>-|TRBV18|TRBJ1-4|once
CASSPRRNEKLFF
TGTGCCAGCTCACCCCGGCGTAATGAAAAACTGTTTTTT
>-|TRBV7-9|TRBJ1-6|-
CASTLDSSPGTPLHF
TGTGCCAGCACCCTCGATAGCAGCCCTGGGACACCCCTCCACTTT
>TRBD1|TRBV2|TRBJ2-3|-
CASTSGQGLHTQYF
TGTGCCAGCACTTCGGGACAGGGGCTACATACGCAGTATTTT
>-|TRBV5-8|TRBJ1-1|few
CASSLVTQGAEAFF
TGTGCCAGCAGCTTGGTCACCCAGGGTGCTGAAGCTTTCTTT
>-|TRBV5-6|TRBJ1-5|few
CASSRKGFWGNQPQHF
TGTGCCAGCAGCCGAAAGGGGTTTTGGGGCAATCAGCCCCAGCATTTT
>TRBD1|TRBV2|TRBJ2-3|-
CASSRQGGTDTQYF
TGTGCCAGCAGTAGACAGGGGGGCACAGATACGCAGTATTTT
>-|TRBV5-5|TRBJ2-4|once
CASSSGPENIQYF
TGTGCCAGCAGCAGCGGGCCCGAAAACATTCAGTACTTC
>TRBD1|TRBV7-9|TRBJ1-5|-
CASSNGQGVGQPQHF
TGTGCCAGCAGCAACGGACAGGGGGTCGGTCAGCCCCAGCATTTT
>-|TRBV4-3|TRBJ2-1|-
CASSQDSWGKQFF
TGCGCCAGCAGCCAAGATTCGTGGGGTAAGCAGTTCTTC
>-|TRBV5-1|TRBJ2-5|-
CASSFGAQETQYF
TGCGCCAGCAGCTTTGGTGCTCAAGAGACCCAGTACTTC